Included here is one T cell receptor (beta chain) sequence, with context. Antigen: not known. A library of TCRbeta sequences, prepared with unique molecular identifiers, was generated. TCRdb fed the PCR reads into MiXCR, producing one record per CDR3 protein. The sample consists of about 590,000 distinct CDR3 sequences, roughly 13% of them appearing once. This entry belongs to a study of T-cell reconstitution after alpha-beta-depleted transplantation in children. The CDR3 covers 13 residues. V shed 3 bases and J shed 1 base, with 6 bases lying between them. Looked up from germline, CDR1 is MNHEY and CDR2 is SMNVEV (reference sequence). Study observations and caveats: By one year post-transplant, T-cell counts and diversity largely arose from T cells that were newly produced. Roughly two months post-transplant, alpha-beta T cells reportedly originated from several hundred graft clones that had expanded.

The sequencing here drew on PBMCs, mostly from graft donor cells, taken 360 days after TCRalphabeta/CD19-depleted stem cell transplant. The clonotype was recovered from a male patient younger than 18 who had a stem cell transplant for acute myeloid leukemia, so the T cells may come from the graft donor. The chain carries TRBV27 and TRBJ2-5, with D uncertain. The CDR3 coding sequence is TGTGCCAGCAGTTTTAAGGCCCAAGAGACCCAGTACTTC. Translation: CASSFKAQETQYF.